The present T cell receptor beta chain was sequenced within a study of CD8 T cells in ankylosing spondylitis. To note about this clonotype: What it binds is not known.

Germline CDR1 and CDR2: SNHLY and FYNNEI. The CDR3 has 12 residues. V dropped 3 bases and J dropped 6 bases, with 5 bases sitting between them. By quantitative 5'-RACE with molecular barcodes, the TCR beta libraries were made. Using its own MiXCR run on the 5' RACE reads, TCRdb lists one record per CDR3 protein. The data hold around 770,000 distinct CDR3 sequences, with about 11% observed a single time. Study-wide results and caveats: Disease-associated clones were CD8+ and fairly uncommon in peripheral blood. Within ankylosing spondylitis blood, a TCR beta motif made up of several highly homologous variants appeared to be characteristic. The authors reported significant enrichment of disease-linked clones in matched ankylosing spondylitis synovial fluid. Previous work reported some of these motif variants in the synovial fluid and blood of reactive arthritis.

The TCR was taken from a male donor with ankylosing spondylitis. The chain uses TRBV2 and TRBJ1-4, with a weak D call TRBD1 (5 bases). Material: blood, either unsorted or a sorted T cell fraction (not recorded which). CDR3 sequence (DNA): TGTGCCAGCAGTGACAGGGATGAAAAACTGTTTTTT. As protein: CASSDRDEKLFF.